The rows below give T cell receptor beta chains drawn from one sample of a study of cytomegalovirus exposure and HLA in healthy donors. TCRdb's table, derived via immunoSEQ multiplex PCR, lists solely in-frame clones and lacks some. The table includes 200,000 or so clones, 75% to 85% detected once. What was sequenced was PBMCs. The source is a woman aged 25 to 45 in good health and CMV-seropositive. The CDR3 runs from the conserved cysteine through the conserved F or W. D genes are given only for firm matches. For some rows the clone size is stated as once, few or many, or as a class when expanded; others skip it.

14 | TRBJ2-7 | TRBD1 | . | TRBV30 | TGTGCCTGGATGGGACAGGGCAGCTCCTACGAGCAGTACTTC | CAWMGQGSSYEQYF
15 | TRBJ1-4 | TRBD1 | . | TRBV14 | TGTGCCAGCAGCACCCGGGACAGCGATAATGAAAAACTGTTTTTT | CASSTRDSDNEKLFF
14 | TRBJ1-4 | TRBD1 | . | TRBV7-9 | TGTGCCAGCAGATCCGGGACAGGGGGTGAAAAACTGTTTTTT | CASRSGTGGEKLFF
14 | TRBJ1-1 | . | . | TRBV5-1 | TGCGCCAGCAGCCCAGGACGGGAGAACACTGAAGCTTTCTTT | CASSPGRENTEAFF
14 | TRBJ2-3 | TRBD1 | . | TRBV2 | TGTGCCAGATGGACAGGGATTAGCACAGATACGCAGTATTTT | CARWTGISTDTQYF
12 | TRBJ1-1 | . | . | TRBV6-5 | TGTGCCAGCAGAGAACGGGGACTGCGGGCTTTCTTT | CASRERGLRAFF
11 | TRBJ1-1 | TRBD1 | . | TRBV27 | TGTGCCAGCAAAAACAGGGGGCAGGCTTTCTTT | CASKNRGQAFF
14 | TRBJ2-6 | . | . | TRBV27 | TGTGCCAGCAGTTTATATACTGGGGCCAACGTCCTGACTTTC | CASSLYTGANVLTF
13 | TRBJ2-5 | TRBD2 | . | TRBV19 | TGTGCCTGTCGGGACTACTCCCAAGAGACCCAGTACTTC | CACRDYSQETQYF
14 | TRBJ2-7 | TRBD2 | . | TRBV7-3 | TGTGCCAGCAGCCCGACTAGCGGGTCCTACGAGCAGTACTTC | CASSPTSGSYEQYF
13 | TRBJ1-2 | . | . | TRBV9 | TGTGCCAGCAGCGTAGCCTTTGACTATGGCTACACCTTC | CASSVAFDYGYTF
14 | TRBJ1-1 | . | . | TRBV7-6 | TGTGCCAGCAGCCAGGGACATGCGAACACTGAAGCTTTCTTT | CASSQGHANTEAFF
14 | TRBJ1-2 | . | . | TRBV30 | TGTGCCTGGAGTGTACCTGGCGGAATCTATGGCTACACCTTC | CAWSVPGGIYGYTF
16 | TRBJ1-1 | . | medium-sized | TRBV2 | TGTGCCAGCAGTGTTCAGGCGGGAGGAGGTGGGACTGAAGCTTTCTTT | CASSVQAGGGGTEAFF
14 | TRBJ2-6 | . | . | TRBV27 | TGTGCCAGCGGCACCTTACCTGGGGCCAACGTCCTGACTTTC | CASGTLPGANVLTF
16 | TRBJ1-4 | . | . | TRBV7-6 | TGTGCCAGCAGCCCCTCCGCGAGTGCAACTAATGAAAAACTGTTTTTT | CASSPSASATNEKLFF
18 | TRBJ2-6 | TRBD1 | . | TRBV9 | TGTGCCAGCCCCACGAGACAGGGACCGGGCTCTGGGGCCAACGTCCTGACTTTC | CASPTRQGPGSGANVLTF
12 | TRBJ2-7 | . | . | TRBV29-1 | TGCAGCGTGTTAGATGACTCCTACGAGCAGTACTTC | CSVLDDSYEQYF
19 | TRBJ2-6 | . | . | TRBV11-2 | TGTGCCAGCAGCTTGCGCCTGTCCCGGGACATCTCTGGGGCCAACGTCCTGACTTTC | CASSLRLSRDISGANVLTF
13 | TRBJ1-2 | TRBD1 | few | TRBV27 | TGTGCCAGCAGCCTAGACAGGGGTAGAGGCTACACCTTC | CASSLDRGRGYTF
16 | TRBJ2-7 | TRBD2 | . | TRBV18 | TGTGCCAGCTCACCCCCCCGGGATAGCGGGAGGGGCGAGCAGTACTTC | CASSPPRDSGRGEQYF
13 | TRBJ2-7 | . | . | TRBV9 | TGTGCCAGCAGCGTGAGAGATCACTACGAGCAGTACTTC | CASSVRDHYEQYF
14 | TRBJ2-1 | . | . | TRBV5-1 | TGCGCCAGCAGCTTGGGGCAGGGTTTCGATGAGCAGTTCTTC | CASSLGQGFDEQFF
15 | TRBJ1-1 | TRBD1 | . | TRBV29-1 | TGCAGCGTTTTGTCAGGGGGCCTCCAAAACACTGAAGCTTTCTTT | CSVLSGGLQNTEAFF
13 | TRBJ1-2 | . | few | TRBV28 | TGTGCCAGCAGTCAGCTACAGGGCTATGGCTACACCTTC | CASSQLQGYGYTF
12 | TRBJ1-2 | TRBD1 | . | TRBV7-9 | TGTGCCAGCAGCCAGACAGGGACTGGCTACACCTTC | CASSQTGTGYTF
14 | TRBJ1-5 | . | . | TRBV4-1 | TGCGCCAGCAGCTCCGGTTGGGAGAATCAGCCCCAGCATTTT | CASSSGWENQPQHF
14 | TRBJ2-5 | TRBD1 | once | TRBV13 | TGTGCCAGCAGCCCCCGGGACAGCCAAGAGACCCAGTACTTC | CASSPRDSQETQYF
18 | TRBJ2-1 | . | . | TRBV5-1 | TGCGCCACCCAACTTCGGAGAGGCGACGAGCGGAGCTACAATGAGCAGTTCTTC | CATQLRRGDERSYNEQFF
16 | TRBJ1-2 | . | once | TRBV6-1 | TGTGCCAGCAGTGAATTCCCCGGACAGACTAACTATGGCTACACCTTC | CASSEFPGQTNYGYTF
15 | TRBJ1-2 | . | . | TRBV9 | TGTGCCAGCAGCGTAGTACGGGGAACGAACTATGGCTACACCTTC | CASSVVRGTNYGYTF
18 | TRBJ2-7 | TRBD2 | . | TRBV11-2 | TGTGCCAGCAGCTTAGAACCTCCGAATAGCGGGAGGTTCTACGAGCAGTACTTC | CASSLEPPNSGRFYEQYF
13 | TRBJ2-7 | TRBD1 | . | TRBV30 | TGTGCCTGGAGTGTACCCACAGGGGGCGAGCAGTACTTC | CAWSVPTGGEQYF
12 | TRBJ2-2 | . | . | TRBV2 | TGTGCCAGCAGGGTAGAAATGGGGGAGCTGTTTTTT | CASRVEMGELFF
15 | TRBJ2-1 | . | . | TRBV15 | TGTGCCACCAGCAGAGAGGGCGGGCATAACAATGAGCAGTTCTTC | CATSREGGHNNEQFF
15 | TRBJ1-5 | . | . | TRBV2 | TGTGCCAGCAGTGAGATCAGGGGAGAAAATCAGCCCCAGCATTTT | CASSEIRGENQPQHF
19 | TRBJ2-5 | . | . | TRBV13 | TGTGCCAGCAGCTTGGGAGGAGGAGGGGAACATGGGCTAGGAGAGACCCAGTACTTC | CASSLGGGGEHGLGETQYF
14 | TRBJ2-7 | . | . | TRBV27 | TGTGCCAGCAGTCCAAGGGGCAGATCCTACGAGCAGTACTTC | CASSPRGRSYEQYF
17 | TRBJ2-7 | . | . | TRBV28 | TGTGCCAGCAGTTTCGTAGCTGAATCCTATAGCTCCTACGAGCAGTACTTC | CASSFVAESYSSYEQYF
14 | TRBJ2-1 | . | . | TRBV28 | TGTGCCAGCATTACAACGGACTCGCTCAGTGAGCAGTTCTTC | CASITTDSLSEQFF
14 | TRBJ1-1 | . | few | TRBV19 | TGTGCCAGTAGCCACCTTTATACACGTTCTGAAGCTTTCTTT | CASSHLYTRSEAFF
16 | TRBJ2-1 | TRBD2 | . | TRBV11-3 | TGTGCCAGCAGCTCAGGGGCGACTAGCGGGTACAATGAGCAGTTCTTC | CASSSGATSGYNEQFF
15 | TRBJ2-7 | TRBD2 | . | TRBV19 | TGTGCCAGTAGTACGTATAGCGGGTCAACCTACGAGCAGTACTTC | CASSTYSGSTYEQYF
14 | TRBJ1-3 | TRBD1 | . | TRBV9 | TGTGCCAGCAGCTCAGGGGGTGGAGCGAACACCATATATTTT | CASSSGGGANTIYF
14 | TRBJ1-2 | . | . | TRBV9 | TGTGCCAGCAGCCCGGGGGGGGACCCCTTTCGCTACACCTTC | CASSPGGDPFRYTF
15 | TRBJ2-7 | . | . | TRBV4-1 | TGCGCCAGCAGCCAAGGGATCGGGACTGGCTACGAGCAGTACTTC | CASSQGIGTGYEQYF
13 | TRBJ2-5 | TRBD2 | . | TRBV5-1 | TGCGCCAGCAGCTTGCCCAGCCCGGGACTACAGTACTTC | CASSLPSPGLQYF
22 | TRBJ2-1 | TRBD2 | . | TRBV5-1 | TGCGCCAGCAGCCAGGGACGGACTAGCGGGATCCCGTATGCCTACTCCTACAATGAGCAGTTCTTC | CASSQGRTSGIPYAYSYNEQFF
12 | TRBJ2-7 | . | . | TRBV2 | TGTGCCAGCAGTGAATCTATGTACGAGCAGTACTTC | CASSESMYEQYF
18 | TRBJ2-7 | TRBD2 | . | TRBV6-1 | TGTGCCAGCAGTGAAGGGACTAGCGGGATATCTCGGATCGACGAGCAGTACTTC | CASSEGTSGISRIDEQYF
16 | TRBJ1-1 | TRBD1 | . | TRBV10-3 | TGTGCCATCAGTGAGTCCGGCCGGACAGGTTCGGTTGAAGCTTTCTTT | CAISESGRTGSVEAFF
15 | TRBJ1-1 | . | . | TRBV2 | TGTGCCAGCAGTGAATCACACCCAGGGAACACTGAAGCTTTCTTT | CASSESHPGNTEAFF
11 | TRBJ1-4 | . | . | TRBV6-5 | TGTGCCAGCAGCTCCACGAGGCGGATGTTTTTT | CASSSTRRMFF
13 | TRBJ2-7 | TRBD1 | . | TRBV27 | TGTGCCAGCGGGACAGGGAGCTCCTACGAGCAGTACTTC | CASGTGSSYEQYF
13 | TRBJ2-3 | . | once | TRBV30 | TGTGCCCGGAGTTTTAGCTTCACAGATACGCAGTATTTT | CARSFSFTDTQYF
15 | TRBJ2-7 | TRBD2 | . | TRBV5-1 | TGCGCCAGCAGCCCGTTGGATAGCGGGAGTGACGAGCAGTACTTC | CASSPLDSGSDEQYF
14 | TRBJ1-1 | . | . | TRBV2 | TGTGCCAGCAGTGTAGACAGACGGGACACTGAAGCTTTCTTT | CASSVDRRDTEAFF
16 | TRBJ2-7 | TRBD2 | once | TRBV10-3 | TGTGCCATCAGTGAGTCCGAGCGGGGAAACGCCTACGAGCAGTACTTC | CAISESERGNAYEQYF
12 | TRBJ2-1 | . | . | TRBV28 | TGTGCCAGCAGTGCGGTTCGGGGTGAGCAGTTCTTC | CASSAVRGEQFF
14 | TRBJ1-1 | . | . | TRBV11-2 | TGTGCCAGCAGCTTAAGACTGAAGAACACTGAAGCTTTCTTT | CASSLRLKNTEAFF